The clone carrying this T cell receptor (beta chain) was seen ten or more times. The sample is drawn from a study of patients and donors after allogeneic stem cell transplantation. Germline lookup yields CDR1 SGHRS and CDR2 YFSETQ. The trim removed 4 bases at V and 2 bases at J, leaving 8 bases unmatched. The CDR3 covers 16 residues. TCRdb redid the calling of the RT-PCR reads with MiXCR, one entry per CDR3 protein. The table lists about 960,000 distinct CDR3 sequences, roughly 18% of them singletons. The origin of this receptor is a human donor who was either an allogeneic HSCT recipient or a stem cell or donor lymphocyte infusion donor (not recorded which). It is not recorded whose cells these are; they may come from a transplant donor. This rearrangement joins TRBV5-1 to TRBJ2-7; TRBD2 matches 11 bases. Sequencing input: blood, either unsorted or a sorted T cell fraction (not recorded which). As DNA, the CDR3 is TGCGCCAGCAGCCCCGGGGGGACTAGCGGTACCTACGAGCAGTACTTC. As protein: CASSPGGTSGTYEQYF.